This TCR beta chain was sequenced during a study of T-cell memory formation after mild COVID-19 (dated by TCRdb to the early 2020s). With respect to the entire study: TCR sequence clusters from the two donors were largely donor specific. T-cell clones expanding and contracting after mild COVID-19 in two donors were tracked by longitudinal TCRalpha and TCRbeta repertoire sequencing. The cohort was made up of two young adult volunteers, one female and one male, who were previously healthy. Study-wide findings and limitations: Contracting CD4+ clones turned up mainly in the CM and EM memory subsets, whereas EMRA was where CD8+ clones were enriched. Whether the second-wave clones peaking on day 37 were SARS-CoV-2 specific was not confirmed. Balanced CD4/CD8 phenotypes were observed for clones contracting from day 15 to 85, whereas a bias towards CD4+ was observed for a second wave of clones expanding from day 15 to 37. Some responding clones were detected in pre-infection memory, which suggested that pre-existing cross-reactive memory T cells had joined the SARS-CoV-2 response. The study included only a couple of mild cases, and larger cohorts that include severe cases with pre-infection samples were judged to be necessary.

Ficoll-Paque density gradient centrifugation was used to isolate PBMCs. From its cysteine to its phenylalanine, the CDR3 spans 13 amino acids. Here the CDR3 DNA is all that survives: 39 bases in frame from base 1. V loses 3 bases, J loses 4 bases, and the germline ends lie 9 bases apart. Sequencer: Illumina NovaSeq 6000. TCRalpha and TCRbeta cDNA libraries were constructed by 5'RACE with constant-segment primers, with sample barcodes and unique molecular identifiers being introduced. RNA was extracted from every sample with Trizol reagent. Amplification of the libraries took two PCR steps, and the second step added a second sample barcode plus Illumina TruSeq adapters. Sequencing of the libraries was done on an Illumina NovaSeq, producing 2 x 150 bp paired-end reads. From the authors' description of their analysis: Reads were demultiplexed and collapsed into UMI-guided consensus sequences with migec v1.2.7. With mixcr v2.1.11, UMI consensuses were aligned to TRA and TRB V and J templates and assembled into clonotypes. A clonotype was counted as expanded or contracted only if both edgeR and NoisET called the change significant, with noise models trained on biological replicates. For edgeR calls, the cutoffs were a false discovery rate-adjusted p below 0.01 and a log2 fold-change threshold of 1. As an exploratory analysis of dynamics, max-normalized trajectories of the 1000 most abundant clonotypes were examined with PCA combined with hierarchical clustering. The CD4 or CD8 phenotype of responding clones was assigned using the separately sequenced CD4+ and CD8+ repertoires. In TCRdb, the public reads were trimmed at Q25 with fastp and aligned with MiXCR, with productive beta chains retained. Entries that share a CDR3 protein sequence are merged under the most common genes and DNA. For this entry, the V and J calls and clone size follow TCRdb and not the study's own pipeline. The sample records a few hundred thousand distinct CDR3 sequences, under 25% of which are singletons. Under 15% of the sample belongs to the ten largest clones.

This clonotype was seen a handful of times. Its recognized antigen is unknown. No clone much larger than this one lies a single base away; base qualities are absent. The receptor chain draws on TRBV12-3 or TRBV12-4 and TRBJ1-1; perhaps TRBD1 is the D gene, with 5 bases matching. This TCR was sampled from an adult woman who had mild COVID-19 (a few samples of this study predate the infection). The sample titles of this study are shuffled in the database, so cell type and time point are left out; the donor was told from shared clones. Sequencing was carried out using PBMCs or a T cell subset sorted from them (not recorded which). At the DNA level, the sequence is TGTGCCAGCAGTTTTGGGGGGTTCACTGAAGCTTTCTTT. The encoded protein is CASSFGGFTEAFF.